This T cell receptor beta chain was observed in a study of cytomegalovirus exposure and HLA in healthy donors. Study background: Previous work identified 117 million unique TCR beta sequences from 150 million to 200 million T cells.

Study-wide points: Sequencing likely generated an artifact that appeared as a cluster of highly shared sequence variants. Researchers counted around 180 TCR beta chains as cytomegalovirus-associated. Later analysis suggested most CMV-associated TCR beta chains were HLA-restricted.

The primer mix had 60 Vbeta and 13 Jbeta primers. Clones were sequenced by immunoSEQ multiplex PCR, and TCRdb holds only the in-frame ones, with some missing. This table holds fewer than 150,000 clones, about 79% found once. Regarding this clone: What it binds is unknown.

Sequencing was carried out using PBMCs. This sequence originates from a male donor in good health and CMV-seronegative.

CDR3 region: CASSPQGTTGELFF. The CDR3 nucleotides are TGCGCCAGCAGCCCCCAGGGCACCACCGGGGAGCTGTTTTTT. The genes are TRBV5-1 and TRBJ2-2, with D possibly being TRBD1 (5 bases). The ends were cut back, 4 bases at V and 4 bases at J, with 11 bases in the middle. Germline CDR1 reads SGHRS; CDR2 reads YFSETQ. This CDR3 comprises 14 residues.